This is a list of T cell receptor beta chains from one sample in a study of metastatic and nonmetastatic thyroid tumors. TCRdb re-called the PCR reads with MiXCR. Among under 55,000 clones listed, around a sixth were seen once. What was sequenced was blood. The receptors were gathered from a female donor with papillary thyroid cancer or a benign thyroid nodule (not recorded which). Some clones in this sample may be carry-over from other donors' samples. Both conserved end residues are part of each CDR3. Each record gives: clone size, V gene, D gene, J gene, CDR3 DNA, CDR3 protein. The D gene is left open where the match is weak. Only part of the rows carry a size: once, few, many, or a class if the clone is expanded.

abundance: -; v_gene: TRBV15; d_gene: -; j_gene: TRBJ1-4; CDR3nt: TGTGCCACCAGCATAGCCTACCGTGACGATGAAAAACTGTTTTTT; CDR3aa: CATSIAYRDDEKLFF
abundance: -; v_gene: TRBV14; d_gene: -; j_gene: TRBJ2-5; CDR3nt: TGTGCCAGCAGCCAAGGGACCGGACAGACACGTATCTCTCAAGAGACCCAGTACTTC; CDR3aa: CASSQGTGQTRISQETQYF
abundance: few; v_gene: TRBV6-1; d_gene: TRBD1; j_gene: TRBJ1-1; CDR3nt: TGTGCCAGCAGCCTATTCGCGACAGGGATGAACACTGAAGCTTTCTTC; CDR3aa: CASSLFATGMNTEAFF
abundance: few; v_gene: TRBV28; d_gene: -; j_gene: TRBJ1-1; CDR3nt: TGTGCCAGCAGTTTATCCGACCCCAGATGGCTATGGAACACTGAAGCTTTCTTT; CDR3aa: CASSLSDPRWLWNTEAFF
abundance: many; v_gene: TRBV28; d_gene: TRBD2; j_gene: TRBJ2-6; CDR3nt: TGTGCCAGCATGGGGGGGTTCTCTGGGGCCAACGTCCTGACTTTC; CDR3aa: CASMGGFSGANVLTF
abundance: medium-sized; v_gene: TRBV6-1; d_gene: TRBD1; j_gene: TRBJ1-6; CDR3nt: TGTGCCAGCAGTGAACAGGGGGCGGGCAATTCACCCCTCCACTTT; CDR3aa: CASSEQGAGNSPLHF
abundance: medium-sized; v_gene: TRBV2; d_gene: TRBD2; j_gene: TRBJ2-7; CDR3nt: TGTGCCAGCAGTGAAGCCCCTGCGGGAGGTGACGAGCAGTACTTC; CDR3aa: CASSEAPAGGDEQYF
abundance: many; v_gene: TRBV18; d_gene: TRBD1; j_gene: TRBJ2-5; CDR3nt: TGTGCCAGTAACGGACAGGGTGCACAAGAGACCCAGTACTTC; CDR3aa: CASNGQGAQETQYF
abundance: many; v_gene: TRBV20-1; d_gene: -; j_gene: TRBJ1-2; CDR3nt: TGCAGTGCTACCTTTGAAATGGGTAACTATGGCTACACCTTC; CDR3aa: CSATFEMGNYGYTF
abundance: -; v_gene: TRBV7-9; d_gene: TRBD1; j_gene: TRBJ1-2; CDR3nt: TGTGCCACTAGAGCCGTGGCAGGGGGTGATGGCTACACCTTC; CDR3aa: CATRAVAGGDGYTF
abundance: many; v_gene: TRBV6-1; d_gene: -; j_gene: TRBJ2-7; CDR3nt: TGTGCCAGCAGTTCCATGGAGGTAGGGGAGCAGTACTTC; CDR3aa: CASSSMEVGEQYF
abundance: many; v_gene: TRBV6-1; d_gene: TRBD1; j_gene: TRBJ2-1; CDR3nt: TGCCTTTGGGACAGGGCTATTTCGGAGCAGTTCTTC; CDR3aa: CLWDRAISEQFF
abundance: many; v_gene: TRBV20-1; d_gene: TRBD1; j_gene: TRBJ1-4; CDR3nt: TGCAGTGCTAAACAGGGGAGGGATGAAAAACTGTTTTTT; CDR3aa: CSAKQGRDEKLFF
abundance: many; v_gene: TRBV12-3/TRBV12-4; d_gene: -; j_gene: TRBJ1-2; CDR3nt: TGTGCCAGCAGTTCCAGGGATGGCTACACCTTC; CDR3aa: CASSSRDGYTF
abundance: few; v_gene: TRBV28; d_gene: -; j_gene: TRBJ1-5; CDR3nt: TGTGTCAGCAGGGAGCTAGGGAATCAGACCCAGCATTTT; CDR3aa: CVSRELGNQTQHF
abundance: many; v_gene: TRBV27; d_gene: TRBD1; j_gene: TRBJ2-7; CDR3nt: TGTGCCAGGGACACAAAAAGACAGGGGGTTTACGAGCAGTACTTC; CDR3aa: CARDTKRQGVYEQYF
abundance: few; v_gene: TRBV27; d_gene: TRBD2; j_gene: TRBJ2-2; CDR3nt: TGTGCCAGCAGTTTTGGATTAGCGGGAGTGAGGGGTGAGCTGTTTTTT; CDR3aa: CASSFGLAGVRGELFF
abundance: many; v_gene: TRBV28; d_gene: -; j_gene: TRBJ2-1; CDR3nt: TGTGCCACCAAAGGGGGGGCGCGGAATGAGCAGTTCTTC; CDR3aa: CATKGGARNEQFF
abundance: few; v_gene: TRBV11-3; d_gene: -; j_gene: TRBJ1-2; CDR3nt: TGTGCCAGCAGCACTCGGCCCAATGGCTACACCTTC; CDR3aa: CASSTRPNGYTF
abundance: many; v_gene: TRBV6-1; d_gene: TRBD1; j_gene: TRBJ1-2; CDR3nt: TGTGCCAGCAGTTCGATCCGTACAGGGGGCGGCTATGGCTACACCTTC; CDR3aa: CASSSIRTGGGYGYTF
abundance: many; v_gene: TRBV19; d_gene: -; j_gene: TRBJ2-6; CDR3nt: TGTGCCAGTAGTTCAAGGAGGCCGAGCTCTGGGGCCAACGTCCTGACTTTC; CDR3aa: CASSSRRPSSGANVLTF
abundance: many; v_gene: TRBV19; d_gene: -; j_gene: TRBJ2-1; CDR3nt: TGTGCCAGTAGTCCGGGGGGACAGTCCTACAATGAGCAGTTCTTC; CDR3aa: CASSPGGQSYNEQFF
abundance: many; v_gene: TRBV7-9; d_gene: -; j_gene: TRBJ2-7; CDR3nt: TGTGCCAGCAGCCGACTTTTTTACGAGCAGTACTTC; CDR3aa: CASSRLFYEQYF
abundance: few; v_gene: TRBV27; d_gene: -; j_gene: TRBJ2-7; CDR3nt: TGTGCCAGCAGTATCCGGAGTGGAACTTACTACGAGCAGTACTTC; CDR3aa: CASSIRSGTYYEQYF
abundance: many; v_gene: TRBV19; d_gene: -; j_gene: TRBJ2-7; CDR3nt: TGTGCCAGTAGTCCTCGGAAACAATTAGGACTCGAGCAGTACTTC; CDR3aa: CASSPRKQLGLEQYF
abundance: many; v_gene: TRBV5-4; d_gene: TRBD2; j_gene: TRBJ2-7; CDR3nt: TGTGCCAGCAGCTTGGAGTGGGAGGGCTCCTACGAGCAGTACTTC; CDR3aa: CASSLEWEGSYEQYF
abundance: -; v_gene: TRBV2; d_gene: TRBD1; j_gene: TRBJ2-7; CDR3nt: TGTGCCAGCGGTGAAGCCGGGACAGGTTCACGCGAGCAGTACTTC; CDR3aa: CASGEAGTGSREQYF
abundance: -; v_gene: TRBV28; d_gene: -; j_gene: TRBJ1-5; CDR3nt: TGTGCCAGCAGTTTATTTTACGGTATTAAGCCCCAACATTTT; CDR3aa: CASSLFYGIKPQHF
abundance: -; v_gene: TRBV20-1; d_gene: -; j_gene: TRBJ2-1; CDR3nt: TGCAGTGCTAGTGGCTACATGCCCTACAATGACCAGTTCTTC; CDR3aa: CSASGYMPYNDQFF
abundance: many; v_gene: TRBV7-2; d_gene: TRBD2; j_gene: TRBJ2-1; CDR3nt: TGTGCCAGCACCCAGACTAGCGGGAGAAACAATGAGCAGTTCTTC; CDR3aa: CASTQTSGRNNEQFF
abundance: -; v_gene: TRBV6-2/TRBV6-3; d_gene: -; j_gene: TRBJ1-2; CDR3nt: TGTGCCAGCAGTTACTCGAAGACAGGTGCCGCGGGCTATGGCTACACATTC; CDR3aa: CASSYSKTGAAGYGYTF
abundance: few; v_gene: TRBV28; d_gene: TRBD2; j_gene: TRBJ2-7; CDR3nt: TGTGCCAGCAGTTTACCCGATACGGGACTAGCGGGAGCAGTTTCATACGAGCAGTATTTC; CDR3aa: CASSLPDTGLAGAVSYEQYF
abundance: many; v_gene: TRBV5-1; d_gene: -; j_gene: TRBJ2-7; CDR3nt: TGCGCCAGCAGGGCGAACTTCGAGCAGTACTTC; CDR3aa: CASRANFEQYF
abundance: few; v_gene: TRBV28; d_gene: -; j_gene: TRBJ1-1; CDR3nt: TGTGTCAGCACCCCAGACCCTTCTGGCACTGAAGCTTTCTTT; CDR3aa: CVSTPDPSGTEAFF
abundance: many; v_gene: TRBV6-1; d_gene: -; j_gene: TRBJ2-2; CDR3nt: TGTGCCAGCAGTGACGGGCGCGGGAACACCGGGGAGCTGTTTTTT; CDR3aa: CASSDGRGNTGELFF
abundance: many; v_gene: TRBV5-6; d_gene: TRBD2; j_gene: TRBJ2-5; CDR3nt: TGTGCCAGCAGCGCCGGGACTAGCGAGGGTGAGACCCAGTACTTC; CDR3aa: CASSAGTSEGETQYF
abundance: few; v_gene: TRBV7-9; d_gene: -; j_gene: TRBJ2-3; CDR3nt: TGTGCCAGCATCCCGGTGGGAGATACGCAGTATTTT; CDR3aa: CASIPVGDTQYF
abundance: many; v_gene: TRBV11-2; d_gene: -; j_gene: TRBJ2-7; CDR3nt: TGTGCCAGCAGCGCTCTCGGGTCTCAAAGGGGCGAGCAGTACTTC; CDR3aa: CASSALGSQRGEQYF
abundance: many; v_gene: TRBV14; d_gene: -; j_gene: TRBJ2-2; CDR3nt: TGTGCCAGCAGCCCAATAACGCAAGGGCGAGGGACCGGGGAGCTGTTTTTT; CDR3aa: CASSPITQGRGTGELFF